A single sample is the source of the 24 T cell receptor beta chains below, sequenced in a study of T-cell reconstitution after alpha-beta-depleted transplantation in children. TCRbeta library preparation incorporated unique molecular identifiers. TCRdb re-called the PCR reads through MiXCR, storing one row per CDR3 protein. The sample holds approximately 1,000,000 distinct CDR3 sequences, about 29% seen once. The sequencing here drew on PBMCs, mostly from graft donor cells, taken 360 days after TCRalphabeta/CD19-depleted stem cell transplant. The receptors come from a boy younger than two who had a stem cell transplant for SCID, so the T cells may come from the graft donor.

This clonotype was seen a handful of times. The chain uses TRBV21-1 and TRBJ2-7. TRBV21-1 is shown as a pseudogene. This CDR3 spans 13 amino acids. The CDR3 region has the DNA TGTGCCAGCAGCAATAGCAGATACTACGAGCAGTACTTC. Its translation: CASSNSRYYEQYF.

Only a few counts were recorded for this clonotype. V and J are TRBV29-1 and TRBJ2-3; no firm D call. Per the germline V gene, CDR1 is SQVTM and CDR2 is ANQGSEA. The CDR3 spans 13 residues. V was shortened by 1 base and J by 2 bases, with 7 bases between the two germline ends. DNA of the CDR3: TGCAGCGTTGAAGGAAAATTCACAGATACGCAGTATTTT. It yields the protein CSVEGKFTDTQYF.

The V call is TRBV12-3 or TRBV12-4, the J call TRBJ2-7, with D uncertain. Between the trimmed V and J ends, which lost 4 bases and 7 bases, there was a span of 23 bases. This CDR3 comprises 16 residues. CDR3 sequence (DNA): TGTGCCAGCAGTTCCCTATGGACGGCTCTTCCGAGGGAGCAGTACTTC. It codes for CASSSLWTALPREQYF.

The V gene is TRBV7-3, the J gene TRBJ2-1; the D is unclear. The CDR3 is made up of 13 amino acids. V gave up 4 bases and J gave up 9 bases, with 13 bases separating them. In germline, CDR1 is SGHTA, CDR2 FQGTGA. The DNA of the CDR3 is TGTGCCAGCAGCTGGCGTCCGACTGGTGAGCAGTTCTTC. Translated, it gives CASSWRPTGEQFF.

V is TRBV18 and J is TRBJ2-7; D gene ambiguous. The germline V gene encodes CDR1 KGHSH and CDR2 LQKENI. This CDR3 contains 15 residues. With 0 bases removed from V and 0 bases from J, the gap between germline ends came to 9 bases. The CDR3 protein is CASSPPNGVSYEQYF. DNA for the CDR3: TGTGCCAGCTCACCACCGAATGGGGTCTCCTACGAGCAGTACTTC.

This chain links TRBV28 with TRBJ1-6; TRBD1 is a possible D gene (6 bases). Trimming stripped 2 bases from V and 4 bases from J, with 15 bases between. CDR1 and CDR2 (germline): MDHEN, SYDVKM. This CDR3 has 17 amino acids. CDR3: CASSLTGGRRYNSPLHF. CDR3 DNA sequence: TGTGCCAGCAGTTTAACGGGGGGGCGGAGATATAATTCACCCCTCCACTTT. Looking up the rest from reference TRBV28 and TRBJ1-6 gives the full variable domain: DVKVTQSSRYLVKRTGEKVFLECVQDMDHENMFWYRQDPGLGLRLIYFSYDVKMKEKGDIPEGYSVSREKKERFSLILESASTNQTSMYLCASSLTGGRRYNSPLHFGNGTRLTVT.

A few counts support this clonotype. This rearrangement joins TRBV12-3 or TRBV12-4 to TRBJ2-5; D perhaps matches TRBD2 (6 bases). The CDR3 totals 14 residues. Trimming left V 4 bases short and J 1 base short, with 10 bases between. The CDR3 DNA follows: TGTGCCAGCAGTTGGAGGGTTGTCCAAGAGACCCAGTACTTC. It is translated as CASSWRVVQETQYF.

This chain uses TRBV20-1 with TRBJ2-3; TRBD2 matches at 10 bases. Germline assignment: CDR1 DFQATT and CDR2 SNEGSKA (reference sequence). Trimming removed 4 bases from V and 0 bases from J; junction bases left unmatched: 4. The CDR3 is made up of 15 amino acids. Written as DNA, the CDR3 is TGCAGTGCTACTAGCGGGGGAACTAGCACAGATACGCAGTATTTT. Translating gives CSATSGGTSTDTQYF.

The genes are TRBV2 and TRBJ2-5, with 7 bases fitting TRBD1. The V gene end was trimmed by 1 base and the J gene end by 5 bases; junction bases not matched to a gene: 7. The CDR3 is made up of 15 amino acids. Germline CDR1 and CDR2: SNHLY and FYNNEI. The CDR3 DNA sequence: TGTGCCAGCAGTGAAGGGGGGACAGCTGCGGAGACCCAGTACTTC. It encodes CASSEGGTAAETQYF.

The rearrangement joins TRBV6-1 to TRBJ1-5; no reliable D call. This CDR3 is built from 18 residues. Germline V CDR1 and CDR2: MNHNS, SASEGT. The V end lost 6 bases, the J end lost 3 bases, and 24 bases lay between the germline ends. The CDR3 DNA reads as TGTGCCAGCAGGCGGTTCGGCCGGCTGGCGTATGACAATCAGCCCCAGCATTTT. It codes for CASRRFGRLAYDNQPQHF.

This clonotype was observed a handful of times. This chain uses TRBV9 with TRBJ2-5; possibly TRBD2 for D (6 bases). Trimming took 3 bases from V and 7 from J, leaving 19 bases between them. The CDR3 spans 15 residues. The V gene's germline CDR1 is SGDLS and CDR2 YYNGEE. CDR3 sequence reads: CASSGNMMTGGTQYF. The CDR3 nucleotides read TGTGCCAGCAGCGGCAACATGATGACCGGGGGGACCCAGTACTTC.

This clonotype was seen a handful of times. This rearrangement joins TRBV6-5 to TRBJ2-3, with 13 bases aligning to TRBD2. Germline V gene lookup returns CDR1 MNHEY and CDR2 SVGAGI. With 0 bases clipped from V and 1 base from J, the junction kept 7 bases outside the gene matches. The CDR3 is made up of 19 amino acids. In DNA, the CDR3 is TGTGCCAGCAGTTACTCCGGACTAGCGGGGGATTTCGGCACAGATACGCAGTATTTT. Its translation: CASSYSGLAGDFGTDTQYF.

This clonotype came up a few times. This chain uses TRBV30 with TRBJ2-3; D is possibly TRBD1 (5 bases). Germline V gene sequence: CDR1 GTSNPN, CDR2 SVGIG (reference sequence). This CDR3 region has 13 residues. V shed 5 bases and J shed 3 bases, with 12 bases lying between them. DNA of the CDR3: TGTGCCTGGGACAGTCTAGGGACAGATACGCAGTATTTT. This encodes CAWDSLGTDTQYF.

This clonotype occurred a few times. The V and J genes are TRBV6-1 and TRBJ2-3; 8 nucleotides line up with TRBD2. The J segment lost 2 bases and the V segment lost 6 bases, leaving 7 bases of the junction unmatched. This CDR3 is 15 amino acids long. The germline V gene encodes CDR1 MNHNS and CDR2 SASEGT. The chain's CDR3 is CASSARGGYTDTQYF. The CDR3 DNA sequence: TGTGCCAGCAGCGCTCGGGGGGGGTACACAGATACGCAGTATTTT.

The V gene is TRBV12-3 or TRBV12-4, the J gene TRBJ2-3; 10 nucleotides agree with TRBD2. Trimming took 4 bases from V and 5 from J; bases not matched to a gene: 9. CDR3 length: 16 residues. The CDR3 protein is CASSSTAGGYEDTQYF. DNA for the CDR3: TGTGCCAGCAGTTCCACAGCGGGGGGGTATGAAGATACGCAGTATTTT.

J is TRBJ2-1 and V is TRBV4-3; TRBD2 matches 12 bases. This CDR3 contains 18 residues. Germline-derived CDR1 and CDR2 are LGHNA and YSLEER. J was trimmed by 7 bases and V by 0 bases; bases with no gene match: 10. For the CDR3, the DNA is TGCGCCAGCAGCCAAGATCATCTAGCGGGGGGGCCAAGGAATGAGCAGTTCTTC. Protein product: CASSQDHLAGGPRNEQFF.

The gene calls are TRBV29-1 and TRBJ2-5; 7 nucleotides agree with TRBD2. Germline lookup yields CDR1 SQVTM and CDR2 ANQGSEA. Losses at the gene ends were 1 base for V and 1 base for J; bases not matched to a gene: 9. This CDR3 has 16 residues. The CDR3 spells CSVEGASGGFQETQYF. The CDR3 DNA follows: TGCAGCGTTGAAGGAGCTAGCGGAGGTTTCCAAGAGACCCAGTACTTC.

This clonotype was observed a few times. The chain links TRBV29-1 to TRBJ2-7; a possible D gene is TRBD1 (5 bases). This CDR3 has 12 residues. Germline loops: CDR1 SQVTM, CDR2 ANQGSEA. Trimming took off 4 bases at V and 2 bases at J, with 9 bases between the two ends. In nucleotides, the CDR3 is TGCAGCGTTGCCAGGGATCCCTACGAGCAGTACTTC. This translates into CSVARDPYEQYF.

J is TRBJ2-1 and V is TRBV12-3 or TRBV12-4; D may be TRBD1 or TRBD2 (6 bases each). The CDR3 has 16 residues. V lost 6 bases and J lost 0, with 15 bases in between. CDR3 sequence reads: CASSRQGGRSYNEQFF. The CDR3 DNA reads TGTGCCAGCAGCCGTCAAGGGGGGCGCTCCTACAATGAGCAGTTCTTC.

The chain is built from TRBV6-1 and TRBJ2-5, with 8 bases lining up with TRBD1. The CDR3 is 14 residues long. Germline lookup yields CDR1 MNHNS and CDR2 SASEGT. V trimming: 11 bases; J trimming: 5 bases; junction bases outside the gene matches: 13. CDR3 sequence reads: CASGGTGGGETQYF. The CDR3 DNA sequence: TGTGCCTCAGGTGGGACAGGAGGAGGGGAGACCCAGTACTTC.

V is TRBV3-1 and J is TRBJ1-6; D is ambiguous. Germline CDR1 is LGHDT and CDR2 is YNNKEL (reference sequence). V gave up 6 bases and J gave up 7 bases, with 16 bases separating them. There are 15 residues in the CDR3. This CDR3 reads CASSILSEGNSPLHF. For the CDR3, the DNA is TGTGCCAGCAGTATTTTATCCGAGGGAAATTCACCCCTCCACTTT.

J is TRBJ1-5 and V is TRBV11-2; the D gene is possibly TRBD1 (5 bases). V lost 6 bases and J lost 5, with 17 bases in between. Germline V gene data show CDR1 as SGHAT and CDR2 as FQNNGV. The CDR3 loop spans 15 amino acids. CDR3 residues: CASSQGDNVHQPQHF. The DNA of the CDR3 is TGTGCCAGCAGTCAGGGAGACAATGTACATCAGCCCCAGCATTTT.

There are a few counts of this clonotype. The gene calls are TRBV5-4 and TRBJ2-2; D is perhaps TRBD2 (6 bases). The CDR3 is 14 amino acids. V lost 5 bases and J lost 4, with 12 bases in between. Germline V gives CDR1 SGHNT, CDR2 YYREEE (reference sequence). The CDR3 nucleotides read TGTGCCAGCAGTAAGGAGGGGCTCACCGGGGAGCTGTTTTTT. Protein product: CASSKEGLTGELFF.

The genes are TRBV25-1 and TRBJ2-5; maybe TRBD1 (8 bases). V shed 6 bases and J shed 6 bases, with 23 bases lying between them. Germline CDR1 and CDR2: MGHDK and SYGVNS. This CDR3 has 16 amino acids. CDR3 in DNA: TGTGCCAGCAGCCCAACGGTAACAGGGGGGGTAAAGACCCAGTACTTC. Its translation: CASSPTVTGGVKTQYF. The variable domain in full, with the rest retrieved from reference TRBV25-1 and TRBJ2-5, is EADIYQTPRYLVIGTGKKITLECSQTMGHDKMYWYQQDPGMELHLIHYSYGVNSTEKGDLSSESTVSRIRTEHFPLTLESARPSHTSQYLCASSPTVTGGVKTQYFGPGTRLLVL.